The clone carrying this T cell receptor beta chain was seen at least ten times. This sample is part of a study of CD8 T cells in ankylosing spondylitis. The CDR3 is 15 amino acids. Germline V gene lookup returns CDR1 SGHDT and CDR2 YYEEEE. Trimming stripped 6 bases from V and 5 bases from J, with 18 bases between. TCRdb reprocessed the 5' RACE reads via MiXCR and lists one record per CDR3 protein. The sample carries some 140,000 distinct CDR3 sequences, approximately 10% recorded once. The chain recombines TRBV5-6 with TRBJ2-1; D might be TRBD1 (6 bases). This clonotype was sampled from a female donor with ankylosing spondylitis or in good health (not recorded which). The source material was blood, either unsorted or a sorted T cell fraction (not recorded which). The CDR3: CASTPWWTENNEQFF. The CDR3 DNA sequence: TGTGCCAGCACCCCTTGGTGGACAGAAAACAATGAGCAGTTCTTC.